This TCR beta chain derives from a study of human T cells and chemical hapten exposure. Study-wide findings and caveats: There was no change with DPC sensitization in TCRs above 1 in 1000 frequency.

One entry per CDR3 protein results from TCRdb running MiXCR on the RACE reads. This table holds about 80,000 distinct CDR3 sequences, 14% found once. This clonotype was recorded a few times. Antigen: not known. Stated time point: pre-sensitization, week 0. Treatment meaning: therapeutic diphenylcyclopropenone sensitization with weekly scalp DPC. This receptor was obtained from a woman in her forties or fifties with alopecia areata. Some clones in this sample may be carry-over from other donors' samples. The specimen comprised whole blood, sampled in connection with sensitization to the hapten diphenylcyclopropenone (DPC).

CDR3: CASSPPLAGLTNYGYTF. The CDR3 DNA reads TGTGCCAGCTCACCACCGTTGGCAGGCCTAACTAACTATGGCTACACCTTC. The chain carries TRBV18 and TRBJ1-2; D gene uncertain. Germline assignment: CDR1 KGHSH and CDR2 LQKENI. The CDR3 has 17 amino acids. V was trimmed by 0 bases and J by 0 bases, leaving 14 bases between them.